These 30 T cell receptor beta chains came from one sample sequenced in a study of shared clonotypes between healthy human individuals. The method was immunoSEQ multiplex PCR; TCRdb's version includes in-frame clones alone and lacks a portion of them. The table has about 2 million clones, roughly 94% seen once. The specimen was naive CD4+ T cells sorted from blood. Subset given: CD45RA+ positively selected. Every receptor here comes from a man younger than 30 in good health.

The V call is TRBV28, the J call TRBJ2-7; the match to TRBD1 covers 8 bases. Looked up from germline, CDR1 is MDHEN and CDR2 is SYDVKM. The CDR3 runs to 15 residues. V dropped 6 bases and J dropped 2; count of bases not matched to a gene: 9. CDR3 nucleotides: TGTGCCAGCAGAGAGCAGGGGGCAAGGACCTACGAGCAGTACTTC. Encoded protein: CASREQGARTYEQYF.

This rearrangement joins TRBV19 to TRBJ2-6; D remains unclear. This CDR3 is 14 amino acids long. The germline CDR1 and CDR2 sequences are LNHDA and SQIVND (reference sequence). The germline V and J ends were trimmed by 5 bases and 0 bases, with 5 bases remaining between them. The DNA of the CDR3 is TGTGCCAGTAGTGTGCTCTCTGGGGCCAACGTCCTGACTTTC. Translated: CASSVLSGANVLTF.

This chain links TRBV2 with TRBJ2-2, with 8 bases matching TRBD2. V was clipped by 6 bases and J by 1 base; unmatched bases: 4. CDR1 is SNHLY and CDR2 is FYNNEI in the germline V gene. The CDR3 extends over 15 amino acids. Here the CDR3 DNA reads TGTGCCAGCAGGGTTAGCGGGAAGAACACCGGGGAGCTGTTTTTT. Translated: CASRVSGKNTGELFF.

CDR3 region: CASSQMPNSPLHF. The CDR3 bases are TGTGCCAGCAGCCAAATGCCTAATTCACCCCTCCACTTT. The rearrangement links TRBV14 to TRBJ1-6; D is unclear. The CDR3 contains 13 residues. V was trimmed by 2 bases and J by 6 bases, leaving 5 bases between them. Germline loops: CDR1 SGHDN, CDR2 FVKESK.

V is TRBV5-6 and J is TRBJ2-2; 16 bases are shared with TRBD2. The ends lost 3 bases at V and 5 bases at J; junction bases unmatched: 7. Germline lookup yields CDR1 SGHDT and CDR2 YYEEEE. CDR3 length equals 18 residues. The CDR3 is CASSYQGLAGGITGELFF. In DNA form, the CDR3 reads TGTGCCAGCAGCTACCAGGGACTAGCGGGAGGGATAACCGGGGAGCTGTTTTTT.

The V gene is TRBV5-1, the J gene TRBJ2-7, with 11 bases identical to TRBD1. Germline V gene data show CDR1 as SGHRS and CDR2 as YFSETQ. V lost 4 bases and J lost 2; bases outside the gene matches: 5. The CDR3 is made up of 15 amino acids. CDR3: CASSAGQGAAYEQYF. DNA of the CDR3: TGCGCCAGCAGCGCCGGACAGGGGGCCGCCTACGAGCAGTACTTC. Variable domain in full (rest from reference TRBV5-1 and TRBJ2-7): KAGVTQTPRYLIKTRGQQVTLSCSPISGHRSVSWYQQTPGQGLQFLFEYFSETQRNKGNFPGRFSGRQFSNSRSEMNVSTLELGDSALYLCASSAGQGAAYEQYFGPGTRLTVT.

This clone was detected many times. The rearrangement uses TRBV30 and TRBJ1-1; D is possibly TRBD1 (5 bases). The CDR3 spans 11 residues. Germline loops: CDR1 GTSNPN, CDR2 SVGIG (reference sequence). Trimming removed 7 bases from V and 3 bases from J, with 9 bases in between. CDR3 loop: CASGRDTEAFF. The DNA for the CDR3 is TGTGCCTCTGGCAGGGACACTGAAGCTTTCTTT.

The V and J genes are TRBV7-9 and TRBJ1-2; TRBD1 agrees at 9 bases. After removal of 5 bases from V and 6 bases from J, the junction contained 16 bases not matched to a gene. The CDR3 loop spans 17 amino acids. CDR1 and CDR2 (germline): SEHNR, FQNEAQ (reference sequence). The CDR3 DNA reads TGTGCCAGCAGCCCTGGGACAGGGAGGGGTCTGGTTAATGGCTACACCTTC. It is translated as CASSPGTGRGLVNGYTF.

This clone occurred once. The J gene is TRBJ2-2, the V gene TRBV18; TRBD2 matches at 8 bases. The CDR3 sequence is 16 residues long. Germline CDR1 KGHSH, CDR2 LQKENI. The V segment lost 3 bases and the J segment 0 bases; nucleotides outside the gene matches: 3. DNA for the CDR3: TGTGCCAGCTCACCGCGGGGGGCTACGAACACCGGGGAGCTGTTTTTT. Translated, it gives CASSPRGATNTGELFF.

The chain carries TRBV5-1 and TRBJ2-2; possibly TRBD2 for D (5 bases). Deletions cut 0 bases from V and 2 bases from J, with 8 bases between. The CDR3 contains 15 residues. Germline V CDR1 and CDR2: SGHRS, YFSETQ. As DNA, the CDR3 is TGCGCCAGCAGCTTGGTGGGGAGTAACACCGGGGAGCTGTTTTTT. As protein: CASSLVGSNTGELFF.

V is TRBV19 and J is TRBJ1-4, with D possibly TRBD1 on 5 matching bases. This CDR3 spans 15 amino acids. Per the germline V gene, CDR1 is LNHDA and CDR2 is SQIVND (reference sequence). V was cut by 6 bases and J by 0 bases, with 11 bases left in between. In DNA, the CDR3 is TGTGCCAGTAGGCTACGGGGCGCAACTAATGAAAAACTGTTTTTT. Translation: CASRLRGATNEKLFF.

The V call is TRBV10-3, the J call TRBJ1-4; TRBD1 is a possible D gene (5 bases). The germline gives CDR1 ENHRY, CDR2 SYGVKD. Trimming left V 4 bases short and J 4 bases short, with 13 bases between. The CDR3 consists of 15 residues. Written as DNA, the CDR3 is TGTGCCATCAGTGTGGGACCCCTGGGTAATGAAAAACTGTTTTTT. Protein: CAISVGPLGNEKLFF.

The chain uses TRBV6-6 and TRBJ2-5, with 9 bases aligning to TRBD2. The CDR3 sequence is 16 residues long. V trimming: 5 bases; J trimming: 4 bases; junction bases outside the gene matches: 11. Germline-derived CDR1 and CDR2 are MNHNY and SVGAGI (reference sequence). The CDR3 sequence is CASSPTRGGASETQYF. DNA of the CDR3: TGTGCCAGCAGTCCGACCCGCGGGGGGGCCTCAGAGACCCAGTACTTC.

CDR3 sequence (DNA): TGTGCCAGCAGCCTCACGTCGCGGCTCTCTGGGGCCAACGTCCTGACTTTC. Translated: CASSLTSRLSGANVLTF. The V gene is TRBV4-2, the J gene TRBJ2-6; unclear D gene. V gave up 4 bases and J gave up 0 bases, with 13 bases separating them. The CDR3 has 17 amino acids. Per germline, CDR1 LGHNA and CDR2 YNFKEQ.

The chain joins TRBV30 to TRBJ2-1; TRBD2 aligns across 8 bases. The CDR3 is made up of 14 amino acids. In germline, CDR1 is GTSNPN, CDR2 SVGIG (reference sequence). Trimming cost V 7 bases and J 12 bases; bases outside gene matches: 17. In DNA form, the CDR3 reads TGTGCCTACTTTCGGGGGGGAAGAAATGGAGCGCAGTTCTTC. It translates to CAYFRGGRNGAQFF.

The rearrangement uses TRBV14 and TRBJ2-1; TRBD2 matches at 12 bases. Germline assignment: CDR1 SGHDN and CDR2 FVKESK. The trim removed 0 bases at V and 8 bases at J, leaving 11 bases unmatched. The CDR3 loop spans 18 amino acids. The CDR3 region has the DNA TGTGCCAGCAGCCAAGAGGGAGAAAGGACTAGCGGGATCGATGAGCAGTTCTTC. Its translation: CASSQEGERTSGIDEQFF.

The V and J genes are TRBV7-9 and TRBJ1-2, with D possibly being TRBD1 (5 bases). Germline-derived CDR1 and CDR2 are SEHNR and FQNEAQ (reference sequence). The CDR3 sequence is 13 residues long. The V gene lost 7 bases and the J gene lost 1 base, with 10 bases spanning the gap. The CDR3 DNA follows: TGTGCCAGCAACCGGGGACGTAACTATGGCTACACCTTC. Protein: CASNRGRNYGYTF.

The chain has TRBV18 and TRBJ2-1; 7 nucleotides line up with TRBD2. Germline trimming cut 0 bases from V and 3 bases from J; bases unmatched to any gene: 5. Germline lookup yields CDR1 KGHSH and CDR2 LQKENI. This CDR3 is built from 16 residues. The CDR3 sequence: CASSPPLVAGYNEQFF. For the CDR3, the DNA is TGTGCCAGCTCACCACCATTGGTAGCGGGCTACAATGAGCAGTTCTTC.

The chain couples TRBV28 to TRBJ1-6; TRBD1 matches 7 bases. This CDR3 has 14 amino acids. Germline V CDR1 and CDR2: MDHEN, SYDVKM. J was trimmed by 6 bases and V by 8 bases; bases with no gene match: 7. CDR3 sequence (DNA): TGTGCCAGCGTTCGGGACAGTATTAATTCACCCCTCCACTTT. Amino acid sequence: CASVRDSINSPLHF.

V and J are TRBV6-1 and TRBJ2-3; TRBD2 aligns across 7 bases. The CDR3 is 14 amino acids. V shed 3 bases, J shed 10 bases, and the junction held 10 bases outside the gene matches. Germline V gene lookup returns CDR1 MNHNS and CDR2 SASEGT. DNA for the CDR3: TGTGCCAGCAGTGAGGCCGGGACTATGTTTGCGCAGTATTTT. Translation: CASSEAGTMFAQYF.

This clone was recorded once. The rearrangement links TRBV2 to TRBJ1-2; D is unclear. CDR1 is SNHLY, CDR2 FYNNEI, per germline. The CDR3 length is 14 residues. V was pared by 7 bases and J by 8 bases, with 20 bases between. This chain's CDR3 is CASTPTEWEEGYTF. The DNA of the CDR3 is TGTGCCAGCACCCCAACGGAATGGGAGGAAGGCTACACCTTC.

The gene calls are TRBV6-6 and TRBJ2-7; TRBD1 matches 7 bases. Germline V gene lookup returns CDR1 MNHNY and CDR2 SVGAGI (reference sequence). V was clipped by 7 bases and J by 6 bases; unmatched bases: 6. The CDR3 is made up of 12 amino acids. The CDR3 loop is CASKTGSGEQYF. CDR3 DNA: TGTGCCAGCAAGACAGGGTCTGGCGAGCAGTACTTC.

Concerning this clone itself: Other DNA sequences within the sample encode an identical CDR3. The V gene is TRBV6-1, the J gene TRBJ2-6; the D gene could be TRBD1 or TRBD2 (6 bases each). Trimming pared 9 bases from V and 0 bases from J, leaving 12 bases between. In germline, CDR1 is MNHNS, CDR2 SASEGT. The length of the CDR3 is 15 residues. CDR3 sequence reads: CASRGDSSGANVLTF. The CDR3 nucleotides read TGTGCCAGTAGGGGGGATTCCTCTGGGGCCAACGTCCTGACTTTC.

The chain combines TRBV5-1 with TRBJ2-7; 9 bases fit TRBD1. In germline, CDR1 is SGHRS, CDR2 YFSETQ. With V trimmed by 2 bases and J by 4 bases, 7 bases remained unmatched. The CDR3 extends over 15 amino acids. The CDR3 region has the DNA TGCGCCAGCAGCTTCCAGACAGGGGGTGTGTACGAGCAGTACTTC. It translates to CASSFQTGGVYEQYF.

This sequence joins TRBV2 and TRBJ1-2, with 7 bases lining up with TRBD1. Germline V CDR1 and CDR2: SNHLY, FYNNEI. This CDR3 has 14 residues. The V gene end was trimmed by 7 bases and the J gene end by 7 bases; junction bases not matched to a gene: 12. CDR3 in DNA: TGTGCCAGCATTGAGACAGGGATGGTTGGTGGCTACACCTTC. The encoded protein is CASIETGMVGGYTF.

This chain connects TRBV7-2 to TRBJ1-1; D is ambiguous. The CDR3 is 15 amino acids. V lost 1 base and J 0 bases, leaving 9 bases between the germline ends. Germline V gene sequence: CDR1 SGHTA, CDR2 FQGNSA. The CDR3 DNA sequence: TGTGCCAGCAGCTTAGGTTACGCCGTGAACACTGAAGCTTTCTTT. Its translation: CASSLGYAVNTEAFF.

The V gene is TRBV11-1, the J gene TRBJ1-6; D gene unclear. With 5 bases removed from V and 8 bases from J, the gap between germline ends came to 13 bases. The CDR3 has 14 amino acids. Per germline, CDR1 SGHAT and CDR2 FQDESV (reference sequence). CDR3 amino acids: CASSLGFSYSPLHF. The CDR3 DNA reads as TGTGCCAGCAGCCTCGGGTTTAGCTATTCACCCCTCCACTTT.

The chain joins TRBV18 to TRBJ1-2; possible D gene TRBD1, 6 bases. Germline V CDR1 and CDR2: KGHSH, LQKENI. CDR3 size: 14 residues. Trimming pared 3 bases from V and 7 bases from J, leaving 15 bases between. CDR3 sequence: CASSPLNREGGYTF. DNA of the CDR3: TGTGCCAGCTCACCCCTCAACAGGGAAGGTGGCTACACCTTC.

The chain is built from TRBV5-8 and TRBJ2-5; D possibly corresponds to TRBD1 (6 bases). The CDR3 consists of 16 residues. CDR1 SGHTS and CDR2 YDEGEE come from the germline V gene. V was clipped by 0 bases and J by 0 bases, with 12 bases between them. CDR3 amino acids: CASSLDQGQYQETQYF. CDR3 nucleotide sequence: TGTGCCAGCAGCTTGGACCAGGGGCAGTACCAAGAGACCCAGTACTTC.

For the CDR3, the DNA is TGTGCCAGTAGTGCAGGACTCAGCCTATCCTACGAGCAGTACTTC. This sequence encodes CASSAGLSLSYEQYF. The V gene is TRBV19, the J gene TRBJ2-7; tentatively, D is TRBD2 (5 bases). CDR1 LNHDA and CDR2 SQIVND come from the germline V gene (reference sequence). V shed 5 bases and J shed 1 base, with 15 bases lying between them. The CDR3 has 15 amino acids.